Reported below is one TCR beta chain. Its matching antigen is unknown. Doses given second, at about 4 or about 12 weeks, were pooled. This record belongs to a study of T cell responses to AZD1222 COVID-19 vaccine. Germline CDR1 reads SQVTM; CDR2 reads ANQGSEA. Trimming cost V 6 bases and J 11 bases, with 16 bases left between them. The CDR3 extends over 11 amino acids. Sequencing used immunoSEQ multiplex PCR; TCRdb keeps in-frame clones, though not all of them. This table has 250,000 to 300,000 clones, almost 95% appearing once. Study outcomes and limitations: Spike was spanned by vaccine-associated CD4 TCRs, which were dominant at 160-218 and 743-854. Close to half of spike-specific TCRs reportedly recognize unmutated variant regions. Females outnumbered males among donors, who were mostly white British; clonal diversity was possibly underestimated.

The J gene is TRBJ1-1, the V gene TRBV29-1, with D maybe TRBD1 (5 bases). The origin of this receptor is an adult who received the AZD1222 COVID-19 vaccine. The sample here was peripheral blood, taken 28 days after the second AZD1222 dose. CDR3 sequence reads: CSVVYGARAFF. The CDR3 DNA sequence: TGCAGCGTCGTTTACGGGGCAAGGGCTTTCTTT. The whole variable domain, filled in from reference TRBV29-1 and TRBJ1-1, reads SAVISQKPSRDICQRGTSLTIQCQVDSQVTMMFWYRQQPGQSLTLIATANQGSEATYESGFVIDKFPISRPNLTFSTLTVSNMSPEDSSIYLCSVVYGARAFFGQGTRLTVV.